Below, 30 T cell receptor beta chains from the same sample are listed, as sequenced in a study of radiation and T cells in renal cell carcinoma. TCRdb's copy holds only in-frame clones and misses some; the assay was immunoSEQ multiplex PCR. Of 65,000 or so clones in the sample, over 60% were seen once. Time point: blood 4 weeks post-SBRT, at nephrectomy. The treatment here: 15 Gy SBRT to primary tumor, nephrectomy 4 weeks later. The material was blood, obtained from a patient whose treatment included radiotherapy and nephrectomy. Every receptor here comes from a man aged 55 to 70 with renal cell carcinoma.

The J gene is TRBJ2-6, the V gene TRBV4-3; 8 nucleotides align to TRBD2. V lost 2 bases to trimming and J lost 0 bases; unmatched junction nucleotides: 6. Germline V lookup: CDR1 LGHNA, CDR2 YSLEER. The CDR3 totals 18 residues. CDR3 coding DNA: TGCGCCAGCAGCCAAAATAGCGGGGACTACTCTGGGGCCAACGTCCTGACTTTC. Its translation is CASSQNSGDYSGANVLTF.

This chain joins TRBV4-2 and TRBJ2-7; no definite D call. V lost 0 bases to trimming and J lost 4 bases, with 13 bases between them. The CDR3 has 15 amino acids. Germline V gives CDR1 LGHNA, CDR2 YNFKEQ. The CDR3 DNA sequence: TGTGCCAGCAGCCAAGAGAAAGGGTCCGGGTACGAGCAGTACGTC. Its translation is CASSQEKGSGYEQYV.

In this sample, this clone turned up a few times. The chain uses TRBV30 and TRBJ1-4; possible D gene TRBD1, 5 bases. This CDR3 region has 14 residues. V lost 0 bases to trimming and J lost 8 bases, with 13 bases between them. CDR1 GTSNPN and CDR2 SVGIG come from the germline V gene (reference sequence). This chain's CDR3 is CAWSVRGVEEKLFF. The CDR3 region has the DNA TGTGCCTGGAGTGTACGGGGGGTTGAAGAAAAACTGTTTTTT. Together with reference TRBV30 and TRBJ1-4, the CDR3 gives the full variable domain: SQTIHQWPATLVQPVGSPLSLECTVEGTSNPNLYWYRQAAGRGLQLLFYSVGIGQISSEVPQNLSASRPQDRQFILSSKKLLLSDSGFYLCAWSVRGVEEKLFFGSGTQLSVL.

This chain uses TRBV6-1 with TRBJ2-3; TRBD2 agrees at 8 bases. V gave up 8 bases and J gave up 6 bases; unmatched junction bases: 10. Germline V CDR1 and CDR2: MNHNS, SASEGT. The CDR3 spans 14 residues. The CDR3 sequence: CASSRGVEWDTQYF. CDR3 bases: TGTGCCAGCTCGCGGGGGGTAGAATGGGATACGCAGTATTTT.

V gene TRBV28 combines with J gene TRBJ2-2; D may be TRBD1 (5 bases). V was cut by 5 bases and J by 0 bases, with 13 bases left in between. This CDR3 has 16 amino acids. The V gene's germline CDR1 is MDHEN and CDR2 SYDVKM. The CDR3 here is CASSIRQSSNTGELFF. CDR3 DNA sequence: TGTGCCAGCAGTATACGACAGAGTTCGAACACCGGGGAGCTGTTTTTT.

V is TRBV27 and J is TRBJ2-7, with D maybe TRBD2 (7 bases). With 3 bases removed from V and 6 bases from J, the gap between germline ends came to 9 bases. The germline gives CDR1 MNHEY, CDR2 SMNVEV (reference sequence). This CDR3 has 12 residues. CDR3 protein: CASSLGGGEQYF. The CDR3, as DNA: TGTGCCAGCAGTTTGGGAGGGGGCGAGCAGTACTTC.

This CDR3 reads CASTIGAGGNTGELFF. CDR3 coding DNA: TGTGCCAGTACCATTGGGGCGGGAGGGAACACCGGGGAGCTGTTTTTT. This chain links TRBV19 with TRBJ2-2; 8 bases map to TRBD2. Per the germline V gene, CDR1 is LNHDA and CDR2 is SQIVND (reference sequence). The junction had 8 bases not matched to a gene; V was cut back by 7 bases and J by 1 base. The CDR3 is 16 amino acids.

The gene calls are TRBV19 and TRBJ2-1; maybe TRBD2 (5 bases). V shed 3 bases and J shed 10 bases, with 13 bases lying between them. Germline V gene lookup returns CDR1 LNHDA and CDR2 SQIVND (reference sequence). This CDR3 region has 13 residues. CDR3 nucleotide sequence: TGTGCCAGTAGTATCCCCCAACTAGGCGAGCAGTTCTTC. This encodes CASSIPQLGEQFF. Full variable domain (rest looked up from reference TRBV19 and TRBJ2-1): DGGITQSPKYLFRKEGQNVTLSCEQNLNHDAMYWYRQDPGQGLRLIYYSQIVNDFQKGDIAEGYSVSREKKESFPLTVTSAQKNPTAFYLCASSIPQLGEQFFGPGTRLTVL.

The J gene is TRBJ1-5, the V gene TRBV6-1; D call uncertain. Trimming shortened V by 9 bases and J by 2 bases, and 11 bases separated the two germline ends. The CDR3 length is 13 residues. Germline values: CDR1 MNHNS, CDR2 SASEGT. CDR3 DNA: TGTGCCAGTGGGAGGGCAGGCAATCAGCCCCAGCATTTT. Encoded protein: CASGRAGNQPQHF.

The rearrangement links TRBV10-3 to TRBJ2-1, with D unresolved. Trimming removed 3 bases at V and 2 bases at J, with 8 bases between. The germline V gene encodes CDR1 ENHRY and CDR2 SYGVKD. The CDR3 loop spans 14 amino acids. CDR3 in DNA: TGTGCCATCAGTGAACAGATCACCTACAATGAGCAGTTCTTC. This codes for CAISEQITYNEQFF.

This chain uses TRBV19 with TRBJ2-3, with 9 bases fitting TRBD2. The CDR3 spans 16 residues. V dropped 9 bases and J dropped 1; count of bases not matched to a gene: 11. Germline V CDR1 and CDR2: LNHDA, SQIVND (reference sequence). The CDR3 bases are TGTGCCAGCAAGGGCGGGCAGCGGGGGGGCACAGATACGCAGTATTTT. Protein product: CASKGGQRGGTDTQYF.

The rearrangement uses TRBV11-3 and TRBJ2-5; the D call may be TRBD1 or TRBD2 (5 bases each). The V gene lost 1 base and the J gene lost 5 bases, with 17 bases spanning the gap. This CDR3 has 16 amino acids. Germline V gene lookup returns CDR1 SGHNT and CDR2 YENEEA. CDR3 bases: TGTGCCAGCAGCTTAGGAGGGGCGGGCCGGCTGGAGACCCAGTACTTC. It specifies CASSLGGAGRLETQYF.

This chain links TRBV7-8 with TRBJ2-7, with 7 bases aligning to TRBD2. Looked up from germline, CDR1 is SGHVS and CDR2 is FQNEAQ. Trimming removed 3 bases from V and 0 bases from J; junction bases left unmatched: 5. This CDR3 region has 15 residues. The CDR3 loop reads CASSFGASGSYEQYV. The CDR3 nucleotides are TGTGCCAGCAGCTTCGGAGCTAGCGGCTCCTACGAGCAGTACGTC.

The V gene is TRBV7-2, the J gene TRBJ2-5, with D unclear. This CDR3 is built from 14 residues. CDR1 is SGHTA, CDR2 FQGNSA, per germline. Trimming removed 5 bases from V and 5 bases from J, with 15 bases in between. The DNA of the CDR3 is TGTGCCAGCAGCCCCTACCCTAGTGGGGAGACCCAGTACTTC. Amino acids: CASSPYPSGETQYF.

This chain links TRBV30 with TRBJ1-5; D is uncertain. The length of the CDR3 is 14 residues. Germline assignment: CDR1 GTSNPN and CDR2 SVGIG (reference sequence). The germline V and J ends were trimmed by 1 base and 7 bases, with 14 bases remaining between them. CDR3 sequence: CAWSGGRETQPQHF. The DNA for the CDR3 is TGTGCCTGGAGTGGCGGACGAGAAACGCAGCCCCAGCATTTT.

The chain uses TRBV7-2 and TRBJ1-1; tentatively, D is TRBD1 (6 bases). Trimming stripped 1 base from V and 4 bases from J, with 13 bases between. Germline V gene data show CDR1 as SGHTA and CDR2 as FQGNSA. CDR3 length: 15 residues. DNA for the CDR3: TGTGCCAGCAGCTTAGAGGGGGGGCAGAGCACTGAAGCTTTCTTT. It translates to CASSLEGGQSTEAFF.

CDR3 nucleotide sequence: TGTGCCAGTAGCCCGGGACAGGGGGCTTCTGGGGCCAACGTCCTGACTTTC. Translation: CASSPGQGASGANVLTF. The V gene is TRBV19, the J gene TRBJ2-6; TRBD1 aligns across 12 bases. The germline V gene has CDR1 LNHDA and CDR2 SQIVND (reference sequence). The CDR3 is 17 residues long. V was clipped by 6 bases and J by 1 base; unmatched bases: 4.

In this sample, this clone turned up many times. The chain has TRBV4-1 and TRBJ2-1; D could derive from TRBD1 or TRBD2 (5 bases each). The CDR3 has 17 residues. Trimming removed 4 bases from V and 10 bases from J, with 26 bases in between. Per germline, CDR1 MGHRA and CDR2 YSYEKL. The CDR3 sequence is CASSRHGASVDSREQFF. The CDR3 DNA sequence: TGCGCCAGCAGCCGGCACGGGGCGAGCGTGGACTCTAGGGAGCAGTTCTTC.

The genes are TRBV6-1 and TRBJ1-6; TRBD1 is a possible D gene (5 bases). Trimming cost V 3 bases and J 1 base, with 10 bases left between them. This CDR3 contains 16 residues. Germline V lookup: CDR1 MNHNS, CDR2 SASEGT. The CDR3 DNA sequence: TGTGCCAGCAGTGACCCCCAGGGTTCCTATAATTCACCCCTCCACTTT. Its protein is CASSDPQGSYNSPLHF.

This chain uses TRBV18 with TRBJ1-1, with D hard to call. Germline V gives CDR1 KGHSH, CDR2 LQKENI. V lost 1 base and J lost 1, with 10 bases in between. The CDR3 runs 15 residues. The CDR3 sequence is CASSPQQSSNTEAFF. CDR3 DNA sequence: TGTGCCAGCTCACCACAGCAGTCGTCGAACACTGAAGCTTTCTTT.

The rearrangement uses TRBV11-3 and TRBJ1-1, with D tentatively TRBD1 (5 bases). This CDR3 has 13 amino acids. Trimming took off 1 base at V and 4 bases at J, with 7 bases between the two ends. Germline CDR1 and CDR2: SGHNT and YENEEA. Here the CDR3 DNA reads TGTGCCAGCAGCTTAGCGGGGGGCACTGAAGCTTTCTTT. Protein: CASSLAGGTEAFF.

This chain links TRBV9 with TRBJ1-4; 7 bases agree with TRBD1. The CDR3 length is 15 residues. The V and J ends lost 3 bases and 8 bases, in that order; junction bases with no gene match: 10. Germline V gene lookup returns CDR1 SGDLS and CDR2 YYNGEE. Written as DNA, the CDR3 is TGTGCCAGCAGCGGAAGTACAGGGGTTGGGGAAAAACTGTTTTTT. This gives the protein CASSGSTGVGEKLFF.

V and J are TRBV6-6 and TRBJ2-7; possible D gene TRBD1, 5 bases. Trimming left V 0 bases short and J 1 base short, with 10 bases between. The CDR3 runs to 15 residues. Germline values: CDR1 MNHNY, CDR2 SVGAGI (reference sequence). This chain's CDR3 is CASSYSYRRSYEQYF. DNA for the CDR3: TGTGCCAGCAGTTACTCGTACAGGCGTTCCTACGAGCAGTACTTC.

The chain has TRBV7-9 and TRBJ2-3, with 7 positions matching TRBD1. In germline, CDR1 is SEHNR, CDR2 FQNEAQ (reference sequence). V dropped 4 bases and J dropped 4; count of bases not matched to a gene: 5. The CDR3 has 14 residues. The CDR3 nucleotides read TGTGCCAGCAGCTCGGCGACAGGGCCAGATACGCAGTATTTT. Translated, it gives CASSSATGPDTQYF.

The chain is built from TRBV30 and TRBJ1-4; TRBD1 agrees at 7 bases. CDR1 and CDR2 (germline): GTSNPN, SVGIG (reference sequence). Trimming took 5 bases from V and 6 from J; bases not matched to a gene: 6. The CDR3 spans 13 residues. CDR3 DNA sequence: TGTGCCTGGTCCGCCGGGACAGATGAAAAACTGTTTTTT. Protein sequence: CAWSAGTDEKLFF.

Only a few counts were recorded for this clone. The V gene is TRBV27, the J gene TRBJ1-2, with D possibly TRBD1 on 6 matching bases. Trimming took 6 bases from V and 4 from J, leaving 12 bases between them. CDR3 length: 13 amino acids. Per the germline V gene, CDR1 is MNHEY and CDR2 is SMNVEV (reference sequence). The CDR3 reads CASSHRVGYGYTF. As DNA, the CDR3 is TGTGCCAGCAGCCACAGGGTTGGCTATGGCTACACCTTC.

CDR3 bases: TGTGCCAGTAGTCCGGGGCTCAAAGGGGGCACTGAAGCTTTCTTT. Translation gives CASSPGLKGGTEAFF. The chain couples TRBV19 to TRBJ1-1; D may be TRBD1 (6 bases). The CDR3 is 15 amino acids. V was trimmed by 5 bases and J by 4 bases, leaving 17 bases between them. The germline V gene encodes CDR1 LNHDA and CDR2 SQIVND (reference sequence).

This clone was seen once. The chain is built from TRBV7-8 and TRBJ2-3; no clear D. This CDR3 spans 12 amino acids. V lost 2 bases to trimming and J lost 4 bases, with 4 bases between them. Germline assignment: CDR1 SGHVS and CDR2 FQNEAQ. The CDR3 DNA reads TGTGCCAGCAGCTTATTTTCAGATACGCAGTATTTT. This sequence encodes CASSLFSDTQYF. The complete variable domain, with remaining parts taken from reference TRBV7-8 and TRBJ2-3, reads GAGVSQSPRYKVAKRGQDVALRCDPISGHVSLFWYQQALGQGPEFLTYFQNEAQLDKSGLPSDRFFAERPEGSVSTLKIQRTQQEDSAVYLCASSLFSDTQYFGPGTRLTVL.

The gene calls are TRBV21-1 and TRBJ2-7; TRBD2 is the table's D call, not checked against the DNA. TRBV21-1 is noted as a pseudogene. The CDR3 length is 17 residues. The CDR3 bases are TGTGCCAGCATCCCGACTAGCGGCATAGGGGCTCACTACGAGCAGTACGTC. As protein: CASIPTSGIGAHYEQYV.

The CDR3 nucleotides are TGTGCCAGCAGCTTAGGAGGACAGGGAGTATGGGGAGCTTTCTTT. It encodes CASSLGGQGVWGAFF. The J gene is TRBJ1-1, the V gene TRBV11-3, with 8 bases that match TRBD1. The junction had 11 bases not matched to a gene; V was cut back by 1 base and J by 10 bases. The CDR3 totals 15 residues. Germline CDR1 and CDR2: SGHNT and YENEEA.